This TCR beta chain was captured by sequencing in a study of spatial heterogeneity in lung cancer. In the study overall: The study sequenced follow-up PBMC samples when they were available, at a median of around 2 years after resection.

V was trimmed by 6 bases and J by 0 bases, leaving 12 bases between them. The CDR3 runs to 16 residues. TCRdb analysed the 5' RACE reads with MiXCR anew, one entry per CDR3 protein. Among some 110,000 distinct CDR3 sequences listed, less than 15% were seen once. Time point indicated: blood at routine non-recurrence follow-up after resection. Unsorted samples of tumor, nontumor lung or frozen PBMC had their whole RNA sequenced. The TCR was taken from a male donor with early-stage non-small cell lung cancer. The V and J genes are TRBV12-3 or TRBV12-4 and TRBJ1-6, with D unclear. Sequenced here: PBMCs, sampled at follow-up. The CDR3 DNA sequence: TGTGCCAGCAGGGACTCTAGGAGCTCCTATAATTCACCCCTCCACTTT. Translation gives CASRDSRSSYNSPLHF.